The 4 T cell receptor beta chains below come from one sample, sequenced in a study of T cell repertoires in cytomegalovirus infection. The antigens for these receptors are not known. TCRdb independently ran MiXCR on the reads; one entry per CDR3 protein. The sample shows about 770,000 distinct CDR3 sequences, around 29% of them seen only once. The source material was cultured CD8+ T cells from PBMCs, sampled from culture after CMV antigen stimulation. The receptors stem from a human donor in good health (CMV status not recorded). Some clones in this sample may be carry-over from other donors' samples.

This chain's CDR3 is CASSGDRDGNTIYF. CDR3 DNA: TGTGCCAGCAGTGGGGACAGGGATGGAAACACCATATATTTT. V is TRBV6-1 and J is TRBJ1-3; 9 bases map to TRBD1. V shed 4 bases and J 3 bases; nucleotides not matched to a gene: 1. The germline V gene has CDR1 MNHNS and CDR2 SASEGT. The CDR3 length is 14 residues.

The table lists this clonotype with a count of one. The J gene is TRBJ2-3, the V gene TRBV9; 9 nucleotides match TRBD1. With V trimmed by 0 bases and J by 4 bases, 3 bases remained unmatched. The CDR3 consists of 15 residues. In germline, CDR1 is SGDLS, CDR2 YYNGEE. The CDR3 loop is CASSVEGTGPDTQYF. CDR3 bases: TGTGCCAGCAGCGTAGAGGGGACAGGGCCAGATACGCAGTATTTT.

This clonotype occurred a few times. The rearrangement joins TRBV19 to TRBJ1-1, with D uncertain. The CDR3 has 11 residues. Trimming removed 8 bases from V and 8 bases from J, with 12 bases in between. The germline V gene encodes CDR1 LNHDA and CDR2 SQIVND (reference sequence). The CDR3: CASRTLGEAFF. DNA of the CDR3: TGTGCCAGTCGGACTCTAGGGGAAGCTTTCTTT.

The chain links TRBV28 to TRBJ1-6; D gene unclear. Trimming took 7 bases from V and 0 from J, leaving 13 bases between them. The CDR3 is 16 residues long. Germline V CDR1 and CDR2: MDHEN, SYDVKM. The CDR3 region is CASTPQTSSYNSPLHF. CDR3 in DNA: TGTGCCAGCACCCCGCAGACGAGCTCCTATAATTCACCCCTCCACTTT. The full variable domain, with the rest looked up from reference TRBV28 and TRBJ1-6, is DVKVTQSSRYLVKRTGEKVFLECVQDMDHENMFWYRQDPGLGLRLIYFSYDVKMKEKGDIPEGYSVSREKKERFSLILESASTNQTSMYLCASTPQTSSYNSPLHFGNGTRLTVT.